One T cell receptor (beta chain) is described in this entry. Repertoires were generated with immunoSEQ multiplex PCR, while TCRdb's copy carries only in-frame clones and drops some. The data contain 80,000 to 100,000 clones, more than 85% of them seen just once; the ten biggest clones take up approximately 5.8%. Looked up from germline, CDR1 is LGHNA and CDR2 is YNFKEQ. CDR3 length: 15 amino acids. Trimming left V 6 bases short and J 8 bases short, with 19 bases between. The sample belongs to a study of cytomegalovirus exposure and HLA in healthy donors. The sequenced sample consisted of PBMCs. The source of this sequence is a man aged 18-30 years in good health and CMV-seropositive. V is TRBV4-2 and J is TRBJ1-4, with D tentatively TRBD1 (6 bases). CDR3 in DNA: TGTGCCAGCAGTCCCCGGGGGGGGCGCGGGGAAAAACTGTTTTTT. This encodes CASSPRGGRGEKLFF.